This T cell receptor beta chain was recorded in a study of blood T cell repertoires in COVID-19 (dated by TCRdb to the early 2020s). For context, the study as a whole: Samples from collaborators originated in the United States, Italy and Spain and spanned both the acute and convalescent phases of COVID-19. The prospective study material was composed of cDNA or gDNA derived from T cells, B-cell-depleted T cells, or PBMCs. Deeply sampled blood TCRbeta repertoires from subjects exposed to, actively infected with, or recovered from COVID-19 were included in the dataset. A freely available public database, intended as a resource for researchers studying the immune response to SARS-CoV-2, is where the repertoires were released. The samples were drawn from the first 160 participants of the ongoing ImmuneRACE study and from roughly 1,300 subjects provided by 6 global collaborators. Nearly every sample came with metadata listing a de-identified subject ID, COVID-19 status, age in years and sex. Where HLA class I and class II types were available, the types were taken from metadata supplied by the sample provider, not from assay-based typing.

On the study overall, not on this receptor specifically: How much clinical and demographic metadata was included differed by source and by participant, and the metadata was provided uncurated.

TCRbeta CDR3 regions were amplified from genomic DNA by means of the immunoSEQ Assay, a bias-controlled multiplex PCR. Turning to the authors' computational methods: The number of nucleated cells in each sample was estimated by amplification of reference gene primers within the assay. Sequence reads were collapsed and filtered to measure the absolute abundance of every unique TCRbeta CDR3 rearrangement. For each sample, productive Simpson clonality was calculated as the square root of Simpson's diversity index over productive rearrangements. As stored in TCRdb, this immuneACCESS dataset retains in-frame rearrangements with V and J assigned. A fraction of the clones does not appear; measured against another copy, unresolved V genes explain less than half of the discrepancy, and the remainder lacks a known reason. D and trimming come from the DNA, and the V and J calls and clone size come from that table. Across this sample there are more than 250,000 clones, with 85% seen only once. The ten top clones hold 5.1% of the sample.

Sequences MNHEY (CDR1) and SVGEGT (CDR2) are obtained from the germline V gene. The CDR3 starts with the cysteine, ends with the phenylalanine, and has 14 residues. Solely the CDR3 DNA is kept, with 42 bases framed from the first base. Between the V and J ends, shortened by 6 bases and 3 bases respectively, the junction contains 14 bases. To note about this clone: The antigen this receptor binds is unknown. No qualities accompany the bases; no much larger clone lies one base away.

The collaborating institutions used their own protocols to collect whole blood in K2EDTA tubes. For TCRbeta analysis, collaborators shipped samples as frozen whole blood, isolated PBMCs, or DNA extracted from either of those sample types. Sequenced sample: peripheral blood. The TCR sequence derives from a man in his fifties with active or convalescent COVID-19. The rearranged segments are TRBV6-2 or TRBV6-3 and TRBJ1-1; possibly the D gene is TRBD1, per 6 matching bases. DNA sequence: TGTGCCAGCAGCTTGGACAGCTTAGACACTGAAGCTTTCTTT. Its translation reads: CASSLDSLDTEAFF.